This TCR beta chain was profiled in a study of Ad26.COV2.S vaccination and SARS-CoV-2 variants. Treatment reported: over 15 received Ad26.COV2.S at low or high dose, single or two shots; about 5 received placebo; per-sample allocation not given. Specimen acquisition occurred on day 63 following the initial vaccine or placebo injection. Findings and limits, study-wide: Vaccinees displayed broader spike-specific TCR repertoires than placebo recipients.

Assay used: immunoSEQ multiplex PCR; TCRdb lists only in-frame clones, some missing. The table includes more than 300,000 clones, roughly 90% detected once. Germline V gives CDR1 PRHDT, CDR2 FYEKMQ (reference sequence). With 2 bases clipped from V and 4 bases from J, the junction kept 8 bases outside the gene matches. CDR3 size: 16 residues. With regard to this clone: Its antigen is as yet unknown.

The rearrangement links TRBV13 to TRBJ2-7; 10 bases are a match to TRBD2. The sequence was obtained from a person aged 18 to 65 who received the Ad26.COV2.S COVID-19 vaccine or a placebo. Sample: peripheral blood, taken in a trial of Ad26.COV2.S vaccine versus placebo. CDR3 region: CASSLRGAGGGYEQYF. CDR3 in DNA: TGTGCCAGCAGCTTACGCGGAGCGGGAGGGGGGTACGAGCAGTACTTC.